This T cell receptor (beta chain) was captured in a study of Graves' ophthalmopathy and Graves' hyperthyroidism. This clonotype was found many times. V lost 3 bases to trimming and J lost 4 bases; unmatched junction nucleotides: 8. This CDR3 has 15 amino acids. The study amplified TCR beta CDR3 regions using RNA transcripts. In the first round, RT-PCR was carried out with HTBI primers, and a multiplex PCR formed the second round. MiXCR, applied by TCRdb to the multiplex PCR reads, yields one record per CDR3 protein. This sample carries about 480,000 distinct CDR3 sequences, under 15% of them seen once, and the ten largest clones take approximately 9.8%. Each diagnosis was determined on the basis of clinical symptoms, serum thyroxine, TRAb, thyroid ultrasound and orbital computed tomography. The PBMCs originated from roughly 10 ml of fresh peripheral blood.

This TCR came from a woman aged 25 to 45 with Graves' ophthalmopathy. Sequencing input: blood. This chain connects TRBV12-3 or TRBV12-4 to TRBJ1-2, with 7 bases lining up with TRBD1. This CDR3 reads CASSLGDSRSYGYTF. CDR3 DNA: TGTGCCAGCAGTTTGGGGGACAGTCGAAGCTATGGCTACACCTTC.